A single sample is the source of the 18 T cell receptor beta chains below, sequenced in a study of shared clonotypes between healthy human individuals. The assay was immunoSEQ multiplex PCR, and TCRdb's table has in-frame clones only and misses some. This sample has about 2.4 million clones, with 93% found just once. Input material: naive CD4+ T cells from PBMCs. The sample's subset: CD45RA+ positively selected. The origin of the receptors is a man aged 18 to 30 in good health. Some clones in this sample may be carry-over from other donors' samples.

This chain uses TRBV6-6 with TRBJ1-2; a possible D gene is TRBD1 (6 bases). Germline loops: CDR1 MNHNY, CDR2 SVGAGI (reference sequence). Trimming cost V 8 bases and J 6 bases, with 19 bases left between them. The CDR3 runs 14 residues. The CDR3, as DNA: TGTGCCAGCCACTGGGAAGGGGGTGGGAATGGCTACACCTTC. It translates to CASHWEGGGNGYTF.

A word on this clone: Other DNA sequences in the sample encode the same CDR3. This chain joins TRBV6-5 and TRBJ2-5, with TRBD1 identical over 7 bases. V trimming: 6 bases; J trimming: 2 bases; junction bases outside the gene matches: 3. Per germline, CDR1 MNHEY and CDR2 SVGAGI. The CDR3 runs 13 residues. The CDR3 here is CASRRTGQETQYF. The CDR3 DNA follows: TGTGCCAGCAGACGGACAGGTCAAGAGACCCAGTACTTC.

Notes on this clone: The same CDR3 arises from other DNA sequences in this sample as well. This sequence joins TRBV5-1 and TRBJ1-1; D ambiguous. The CDR3 totals 13 residues. V was trimmed by 5 bases and J by 2 bases, leaving 10 bases between them. CDR1 and CDR2 (germline): SGHRS, YFSETQ. CDR3 sequence (DNA): TGCGCCAGCAGACCCGGACCAAACACTGAAGCTTTCTTT. This gives the protein CASRPGPNTEAFF.

With regard to this clone: This specimen includes other DNA sequences encoding the same CDR3. The chain couples TRBV7-9 to TRBJ2-7; D ambiguous. Germline-derived CDR1 and CDR2 are SEHNR and FQNEAQ (reference sequence). This CDR3 is built from 13 residues. Trimming cost V 1 base and J 1 base, with 5 bases left between them. In DNA form, the CDR3 reads TGTGCCAGCAGCTTAGATGCGTCCTACGAGCAGTACTTC. It yields the protein CASSLDASYEQYF.

Worth noting for this clone: Sequence at one end of the junction differs from germline and may be a read error. The chain joins TRBV7-9 to TRBJ2-2; 8 bases align to TRBD1. Germline assignment: CDR1 SEHNR and CDR2 FQNEAQ (reference sequence). This CDR3 region has 14 residues. The CDR3 reads CVSSWTGYAGELFF. The CDR3 coding sequence is TGTGTCAGCAGCTGGACAGGGTACGCCGGGGAGCTGTTTTTT. Variable domain in full (rest from reference TRBV7-9 and TRBJ2-2): DTGVSQNPRHKITKRGQNVTFRCDPISEHNRLYWYRQTLGQGPEFLTYFQNEAQLEKSRLLSDRFSAERPKGSFSTLEIQRTEQGDSAMYLCVSSWTGYAGELFFGEGSRLTVL.

This sequence joins TRBV19 and TRBJ2-3, with D hard to call. In germline, CDR1 is LNHDA, CDR2 SQIVND (reference sequence). Trimming left V 7 bases short and J 1 base short, with 9 bases between. CDR3 length: 13 residues. CDR3 region: CASNLARTDTQYF. CDR3 DNA sequence: TGTGCCAGTAACCTTGCCCGCACAGATACGCAGTATTTT.

The chain links TRBV4-1 to TRBJ2-1, with 10 positions matching TRBD1. CDR3 length: 17 residues. Germline values: CDR1 MGHRA, CDR2 YSYEKL. The J segment lost 0 bases and the V segment lost 3 bases, leaving 5 bases of the junction unmatched. CDR3: CASSHGTGASSYNEQFF. The CDR3 coding sequence is TGCGCCAGCAGCCACGGGACAGGGGCTAGCTCCTACAATGAGCAGTTCTTC.

Concerning this clone itself: The same CDR3 arises from other DNA sequences in this sample as well. This chain joins TRBV29-1 and TRBJ2-3, with TRBD1 as a possible D gene (5 bases). Germline lookup yields CDR1 SQVTM and CDR2 ANQGSEA. The CDR3 runs 11 residues. The ends were cut back, 8 bases at V and 4 bases at J, with 10 bases in the middle. DNA for the CDR3: TGCAGCACGCAGGGATCAGATACGCAGTATTTT. It is translated as CSTQGSDTQYF.

The chain is built from TRBV4-2 and TRBJ1-2, with D possibly TRBD1 on 6 matching bases. This CDR3 contains 14 residues. Trimming cost V 3 bases and J 3 bases, with 11 bases left between them. Germline V CDR1 and CDR2: LGHNA, YNFKEQ. CDR3 residues: CASSQTRGDYGYTF. DNA of the CDR3: TGTGCCAGCAGCCAGACCAGGGGTGACTATGGCTACACCTTC.

There are a few counts of this clone. This chain links TRBV4-1 with TRBJ1-1; D unclear. This CDR3 is 13 amino acids long. Per the germline V gene, CDR1 is MGHRA and CDR2 is YSYEKL. V lost 1 base, J lost 5 bases, and 8 bases lay in between. CDR3 sequence reads: CASSQVVGTEAFF. The CDR3 bases are TGCGCCAGCAGCCAAGTGGTGGGAACTGAAGCTTTCTTT.

The rearrangement joins TRBV11-2 to TRBJ2-5, with TRBD2 identical over 7 bases. With the DNA end fitting TRBJ2-7 better, the J assignment may be wrong. Looked up from germline, CDR1 is SGHAT and CDR2 is FQNNGV. The CDR3 is 15 residues long. CDR3 in amino acids: CASSLPRLAIYEQYF. CDR3 nucleotide sequence: TGTGCCAGCAGCTTACCCCGACTAGCAATCTACGAGCAGTACTTC.

The V gene is TRBV18, the J gene TRBJ1-2; 12 bases match TRBD1. The CDR3 length is 17 residues. V lost 3 bases and J lost 7; bases outside the gene matches: 12. Germline CDR1 is KGHSH and CDR2 is LQKENI. The CDR3 region has the DNA TGTGCCAGCTCACCTAACCTCCGGGACAGGGGGCGCGGTGGCTACACCTTC. It is translated as CASSPNLRDRGRGGYTF.

This chain links TRBV28 with TRBJ2-6, with unresolved D. The germline V gene encodes CDR1 MDHEN and CDR2 SYDVKM. V was shortened by 2 bases and J by 4 bases, with 9 bases between the two germline ends. The CDR3 consists of 15 residues. The CDR3 DNA reads TGTGCCAGCAGTTTAGGAATGCCCGGGGCCAACGTCCTGACTTTC. It yields the protein CASSLGMPGANVLTF. Combining the CDR3 with reference TRBV28 and TRBJ2-6 gives the whole variable domain DVKVTQSSRYLVKRTGEKVFLECVQDMDHENMFWYRQDPGLGLRLIYFSYDVKMKEKGDIPEGYSVSREKKERFSLILESASTNQTSMYLCASSLGMPGANVLTFGAGSRLTVL.

This CDR3 is CASSLSQNTDTQYF. CDR3 nucleotides: TGTGCCAGCAGCTTAAGTCAGAACACAGATACGCAGTATTTT. The rearrangement links TRBV7-9 to TRBJ2-3, with no clear D. V was clipped by 2 bases and J by 2 bases, with 8 bases between them. This CDR3 region has 14 residues. Germline-derived CDR1 and CDR2 are SEHNR and FQNEAQ (reference sequence).

The chain is built from TRBV18 and TRBJ1-4; D is perhaps TRBD1 (6 bases). The V end was cut by 8 bases, the J end by 8 bases, with 12 bases between. The CDR3 is 12 residues long. Germline CDR1 reads KGHSH; CDR2 reads LQKENI. The CDR3 loop is CASTTDREKLFF. CDR3 coding DNA: TGTGCCAGCACAACAGACAGGGAAAAACTGTTTTTT. Looking up the rest from reference TRBV18 and TRBJ1-4 gives the full variable domain: NAGVMQNPRHLVRRRGQEARLRCSPMKGHSHVYWYRQLPEEGLKFMVYLQKENIIDESGMPKERFSAEFPKEGPSILRIQQVVRGDSAAYFCASTTDREKLFFGSGTQLSVL.

The chain carries TRBV10-3 and TRBJ2-7; 11 bases fit TRBD2. Germline assignment: CDR1 ENHRY and CDR2 SYGVKD. This CDR3 comprises 16 residues. The ends lost 3 bases at V and 8 bases at J; junction bases unmatched: 12. CDR3 residues: CAISDPTSGTSQKQYF. In DNA, the CDR3 is TGTGCCATCAGTGACCCGACTAGCGGGACGAGCCAGAAGCAGTACTTC.

This chain joins TRBV6-5 and TRBJ1-1; D might be TRBD1 (6 bases). With 10 bases removed from V and 1 base from J, the gap between germline ends came to 13 bases. The germline V gene has CDR1 MNHEY and CDR2 SVGAGI. The CDR3 contains 13 residues. CDR3 DNA: TGTGCCACCGGCGGCAGGGGGAACACTGAAGCTTTCTTT. It is translated as CATGGRGNTEAFF.

The chain uses TRBV7-2 and TRBJ2-3; D possibly matches TRBD1 or TRBD2 (5 bases each). Trimming took off 0 bases at V and 8 bases at J, with 9 bases between the two ends. There are 13 residues in the CDR3. The germline V gene encodes CDR1 SGHTA and CDR2 FQGNSA. The CDR3 spells CASSLAGAGTQYF. CDR3 nucleotide sequence: TGTGCCAGCAGCTTAGCCGGGGCCGGTACGCAGTATTTT.